This note documents a single TCR beta chain sequence. Its antigen remains undetermined. There are no base qualities to consult, and no much larger clone falls within one base. The CDR3 spans 14 residues, from the cysteine through the phenylalanine. Only CDR3 DNA is held: 42 bases, read in frame from base 1. CDR1 MDHEN and CDR2 SYDVKM were looked up in the germline V gene. From V the trimming removes 10 bases and from J it removes 2 bases, while the gene matches leave 10 bases of the junction unaccounted for. These data originate in a study of blood T cell repertoires in COVID-19 (dated by TCRdb to 2020 to 2022). For the wider study: The collaborator samples originated in the United States, Italy and Spain and spanned the acute and convalescent phases of COVID-19. The material from the prospective study consisted of cDNA or gDNA derived from T cells, B-cell-depleted T cells, or PBMCs. HLA class I and class II types, where available, came from metadata supplied by the sample provider rather than from assay-based typing. The sample metadata nearly always contained a de-identified subject ID, COVID-19 status, age in years and sex. The repertoires were released in a freely available public database intended as a resource for research on the immune response to SARS-CoV-2. The dataset comprised deeply sampled blood TCRbeta repertoires from subjects exposed to, actively infected with, or recovered from COVID-19. Samples were obtained from the ongoing ImmuneRACE study (first 160 participants) and from about 1,300 subjects provided by 6 global collaborators.

The collaborating institutions used their own protocols to collect whole blood in K2EDTA tubes. For TCRbeta analysis, collaborators shipped samples as frozen whole blood, isolated PBMCs, or DNA extracted from either of those sample types. The full study reports these points: The quantity of clinical and demographic metadata differed by source and by participant and was supplied without curation.

The immunoSEQ Assay, a bias-controlled multiplex PCR, was used to amplify TCRbeta CDR3 regions from genomic DNA. The study's processing was this. The number of nucleated cells in each sample was estimated from the amplification of reference gene primers within the assay. Sequence reads were collapsed and filtered to measure the absolute abundance of every unique TCRbeta CDR3 rearrangement. Productive Simpson clonality was computed per sample as the square root of Simpson's diversity index over productive rearrangements. TCRdb re-hosts the immuneACCESS table, in-frame sequences only. Its copies lack some clones; in the studies checked, an unresolved V gene accounts for under half of them, and the cause for the rest is not known. Clonal size and the V and J genes are those of that table, whereas D and trimming came from the DNA. For this sample there are over 200,000 clones; around 80% appear just once. Clones ranked in the top ten supply less than 20% of the sample.

This clonotype originated in an elderly woman with active or convalescent COVID-19. The chain is assembled from TRBV28 and TRBJ1-2; the junction holds 7 bases that match TRBD1. Source material: peripheral blood. The sequenced DNA is TGTGCCATACCCGGTCCAGGGGGAAACTATGGCTACACCTTC. This gives the protein CAIPGPGGNYGYTF.